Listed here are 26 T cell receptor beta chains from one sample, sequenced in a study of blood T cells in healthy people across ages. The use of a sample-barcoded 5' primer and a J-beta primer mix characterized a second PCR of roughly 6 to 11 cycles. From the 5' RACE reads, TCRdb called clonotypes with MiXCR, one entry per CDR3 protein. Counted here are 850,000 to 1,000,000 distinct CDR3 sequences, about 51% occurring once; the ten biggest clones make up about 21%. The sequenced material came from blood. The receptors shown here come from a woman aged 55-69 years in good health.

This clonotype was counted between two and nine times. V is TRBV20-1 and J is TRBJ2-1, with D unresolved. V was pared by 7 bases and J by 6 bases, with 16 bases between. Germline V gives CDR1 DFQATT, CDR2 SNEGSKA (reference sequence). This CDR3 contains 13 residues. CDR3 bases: TGCAGTGTAGTCGGGCGAGGCGGCAATGAGCAGTTCTTC. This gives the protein CSVVGRGGNEQFF.

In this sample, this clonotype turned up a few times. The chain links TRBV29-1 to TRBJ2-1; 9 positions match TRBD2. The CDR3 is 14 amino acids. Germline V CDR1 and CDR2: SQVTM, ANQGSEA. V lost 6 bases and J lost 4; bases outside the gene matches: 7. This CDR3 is CSVETSGKYNEQFF. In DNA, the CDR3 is TGCAGCGTAGAGACTAGCGGAAAATACAATGAGCAGTTCTTC.

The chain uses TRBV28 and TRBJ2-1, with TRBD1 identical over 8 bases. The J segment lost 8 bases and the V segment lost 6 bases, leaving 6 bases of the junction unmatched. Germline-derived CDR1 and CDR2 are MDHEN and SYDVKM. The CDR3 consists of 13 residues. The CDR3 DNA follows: TGTGCCAGCAGACGACAGGGGTGGGATGAGCAGTTCTTC. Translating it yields CASRRQGWDEQFF.

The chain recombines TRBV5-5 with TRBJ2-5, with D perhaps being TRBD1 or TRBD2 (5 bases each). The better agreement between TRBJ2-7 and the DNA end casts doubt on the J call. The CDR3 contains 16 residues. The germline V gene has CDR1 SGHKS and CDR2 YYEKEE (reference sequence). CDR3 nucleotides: TGTGCCAGCAGCTTGGCCAGGGCTTCGGGGTCCTACGAGCAGTACTTC. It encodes CASSLARASGSYEQYF.

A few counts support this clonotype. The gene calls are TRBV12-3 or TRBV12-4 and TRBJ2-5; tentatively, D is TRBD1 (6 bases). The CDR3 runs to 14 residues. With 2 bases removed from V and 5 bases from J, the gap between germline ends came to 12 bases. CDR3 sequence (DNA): TGTGCCAGCAGTTTAAACAGGGCTAGGGAGACCCAGTACTTC. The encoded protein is CASSLNRARETQYF.

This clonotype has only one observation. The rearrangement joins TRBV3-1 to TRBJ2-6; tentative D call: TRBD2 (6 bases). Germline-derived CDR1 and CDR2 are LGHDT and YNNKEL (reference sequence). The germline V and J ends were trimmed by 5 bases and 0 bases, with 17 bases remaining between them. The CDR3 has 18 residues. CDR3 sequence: CASSVLRGFPSGANVLTF. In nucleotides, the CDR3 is TGTGCCAGCAGCGTCCTCCGGGGGTTCCCCTCTGGGGCCAACGTCCTGACTTTC.

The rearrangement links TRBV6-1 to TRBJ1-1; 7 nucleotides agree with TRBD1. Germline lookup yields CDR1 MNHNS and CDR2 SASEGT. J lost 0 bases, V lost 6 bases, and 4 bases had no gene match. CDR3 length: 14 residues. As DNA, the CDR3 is TGTGCCAGCAGAGGGACAGACATGAACACTGAAGCTTTCTTT. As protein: CASRGTDMNTEAFF.

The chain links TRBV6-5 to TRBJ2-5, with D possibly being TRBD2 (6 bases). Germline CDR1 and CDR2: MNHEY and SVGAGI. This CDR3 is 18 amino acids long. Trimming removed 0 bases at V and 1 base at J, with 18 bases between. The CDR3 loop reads CASSYSRRDLGFQETQYF. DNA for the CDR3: TGTGCCAGCAGTTACTCAAGGCGGGACTTGGGATTCCAAGAGACCCAGTACTTC.

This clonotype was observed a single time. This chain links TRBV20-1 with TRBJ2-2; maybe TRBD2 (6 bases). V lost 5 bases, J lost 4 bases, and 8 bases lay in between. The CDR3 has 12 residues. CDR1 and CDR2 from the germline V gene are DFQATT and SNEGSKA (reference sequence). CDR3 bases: TGCAGTGCTCTGGGGGGCACCGGGGAGCTGTTTTTT. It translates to CSALGGTGELFF.

CDR3 residues: CASSTGGSPYNEQFF. In DNA form, the CDR3 reads TGTGCCAGTAGTACGGGCGGGAGTCCCTACAATGAGCAGTTCTTC. The chain combines TRBV19 with TRBJ2-1, with 7 positions matching TRBD2. The CDR3 covers 15 residues. CDR1 is LNHDA, CDR2 SQIVND, per germline (reference sequence). The J segment lost 2 bases and the V segment lost 4 bases, leaving 5 bases of the junction unmatched.

The CDR3 nucleotides read TGTGCCAGCAGCCTAGTAATCTCCAATGGCTACACCTTC. Translation: CASSLVISNGYTF. The chain uses TRBV3-1 and TRBJ1-2, with D uncertain. CDR1 is LGHDT and CDR2 is YNNKEL in the germline V gene (reference sequence). This CDR3 has 13 residues. Trimming removed 4 bases at V and 6 bases at J, with 12 bases between.

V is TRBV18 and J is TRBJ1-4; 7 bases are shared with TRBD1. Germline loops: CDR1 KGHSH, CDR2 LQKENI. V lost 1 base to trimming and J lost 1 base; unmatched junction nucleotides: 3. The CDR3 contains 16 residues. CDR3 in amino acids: CASSPQQGGTNEKLFF. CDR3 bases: TGTGCCAGCTCACCACAGCAGGGGGGAACTAATGAAAAACTGTTTTTT.

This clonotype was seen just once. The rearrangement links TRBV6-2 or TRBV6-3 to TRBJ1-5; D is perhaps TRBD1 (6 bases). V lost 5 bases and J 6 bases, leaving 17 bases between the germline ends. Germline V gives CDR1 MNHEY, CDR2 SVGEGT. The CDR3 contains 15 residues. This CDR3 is CASSDRRSISQPQHF. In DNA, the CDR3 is TGTGCCAGCAGTGACAGGAGAAGCATCAGTCAGCCCCAGCATTTT.

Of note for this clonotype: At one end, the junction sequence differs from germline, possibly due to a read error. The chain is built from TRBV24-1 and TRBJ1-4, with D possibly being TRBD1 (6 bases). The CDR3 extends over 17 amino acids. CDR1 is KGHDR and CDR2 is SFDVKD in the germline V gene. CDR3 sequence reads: CATSGTPPGQSRERLFF. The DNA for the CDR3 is TGTGCCACCAGTGGTACCCCTCCGGGACAAAGTCGCGAAAGACTGTTTTTT.

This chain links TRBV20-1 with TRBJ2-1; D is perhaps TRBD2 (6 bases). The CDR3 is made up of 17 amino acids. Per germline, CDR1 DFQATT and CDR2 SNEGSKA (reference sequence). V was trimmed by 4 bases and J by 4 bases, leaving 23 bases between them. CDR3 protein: CSANPVAYSGPYNEQFF. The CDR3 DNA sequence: TGCAGTGCTAACCCCGTAGCGTACAGCGGGCCGTACAATGAGCAGTTCTTC.

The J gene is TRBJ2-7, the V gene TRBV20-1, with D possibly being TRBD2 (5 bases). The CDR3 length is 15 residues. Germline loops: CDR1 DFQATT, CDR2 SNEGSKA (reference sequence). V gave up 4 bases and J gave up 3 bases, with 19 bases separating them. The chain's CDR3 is CSANDGTGSVYEQYF. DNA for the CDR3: TGCAGTGCTAATGATGGAACGGGGTCGGTCTACGAGCAGTACTTC.

The CDR3 region is CASSDEHLRKQYF. CDR3 sequence (DNA): TGTGCCAGCAGTGATGAACATCTACGAAAGCAGTACTTC. The chain combines TRBV25-1 with TRBJ2-5; D unclear. Trimming removed 3 bases at V and 11 bases at J, with 16 bases between. CDR3 size: 13 residues. CDR1 is MGHDK and CDR2 is SYGVNS in the germline V gene.

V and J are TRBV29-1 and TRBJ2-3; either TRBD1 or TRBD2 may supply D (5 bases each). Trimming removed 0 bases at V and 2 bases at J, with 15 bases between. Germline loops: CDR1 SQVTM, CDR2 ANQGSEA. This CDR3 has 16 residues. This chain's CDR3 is CSVEDPGRELTDTQYF. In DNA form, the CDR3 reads TGCAGCGTTGAAGACCCTGGCAGGGAGCTCACAGATACGCAGTATTTT.

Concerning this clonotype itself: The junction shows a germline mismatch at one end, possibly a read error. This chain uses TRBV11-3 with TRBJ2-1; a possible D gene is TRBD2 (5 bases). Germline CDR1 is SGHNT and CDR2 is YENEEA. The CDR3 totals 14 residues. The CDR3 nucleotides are TGTGCCAGCAGTTTAGGACTCACCTACAATGAGCAGTTCTTC. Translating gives CASSLGLTYNEQFF.

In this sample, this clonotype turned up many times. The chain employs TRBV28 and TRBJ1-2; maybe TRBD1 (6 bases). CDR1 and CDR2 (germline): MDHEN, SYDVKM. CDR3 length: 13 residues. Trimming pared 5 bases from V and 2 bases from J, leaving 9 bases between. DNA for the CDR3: TGTGCCAGCAGTCCGACAGGAAACTATGGCTACACCTTC. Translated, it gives CASSPTGNYGYTF.

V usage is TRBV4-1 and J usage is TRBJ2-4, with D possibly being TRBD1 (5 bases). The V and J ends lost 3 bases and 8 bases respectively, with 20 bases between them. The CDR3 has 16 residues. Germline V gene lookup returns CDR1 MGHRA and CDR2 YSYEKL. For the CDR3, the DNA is TGCGCCAGCAGCCAGGAAAACCGCCCTCAAGGGGACATTCAGTACTTC. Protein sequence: CASSQENRPQGDIQYF.

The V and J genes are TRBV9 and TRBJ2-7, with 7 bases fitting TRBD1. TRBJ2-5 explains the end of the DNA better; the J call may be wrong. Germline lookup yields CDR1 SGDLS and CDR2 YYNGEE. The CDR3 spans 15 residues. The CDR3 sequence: CASGGQGDFVETQYF. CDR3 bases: TGTGCCAGCGGCGGGCAGGGGGATTTTGTGGAGACCCAGTACTTC.

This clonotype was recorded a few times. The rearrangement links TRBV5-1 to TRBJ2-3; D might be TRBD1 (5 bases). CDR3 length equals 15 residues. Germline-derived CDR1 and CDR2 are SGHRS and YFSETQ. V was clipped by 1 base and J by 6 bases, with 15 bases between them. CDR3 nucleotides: TGCGCCAGCAGCTTGAGGCAGGGCTCCATCGATACGCAGTATTTT. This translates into CASSLRQGSIDTQYF.

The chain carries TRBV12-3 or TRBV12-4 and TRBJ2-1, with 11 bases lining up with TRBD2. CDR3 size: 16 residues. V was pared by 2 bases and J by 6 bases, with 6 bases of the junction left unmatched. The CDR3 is CASSLFGSGRGNEQFF. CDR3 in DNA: TGTGCCAGCAGTTTATTTGGTAGCGGGAGGGGCAATGAGCAGTTCTTC.

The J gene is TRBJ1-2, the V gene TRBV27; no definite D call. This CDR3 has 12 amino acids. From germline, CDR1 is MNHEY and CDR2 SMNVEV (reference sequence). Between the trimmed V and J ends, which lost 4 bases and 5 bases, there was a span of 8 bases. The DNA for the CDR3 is TGTGCCAGCAGTTCGCCACAGTATGGCTACACCTTC. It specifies CASSSPQYGYTF.

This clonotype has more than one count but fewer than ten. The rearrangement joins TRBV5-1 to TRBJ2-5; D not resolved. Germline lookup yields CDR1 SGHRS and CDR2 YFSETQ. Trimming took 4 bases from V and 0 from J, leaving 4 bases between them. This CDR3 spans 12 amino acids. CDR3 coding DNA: TGCGCCAGCAGCATGTACCAAGAGACCCAGTACTTC. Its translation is CASSMYQETQYF.